This T cell receptor beta chain came from a study of blood T cell repertoires in COVID-19. The overall study: COVID-19 samples collected from the United States, Italy and Spain covered acute and convalescent phases.

The CDR3 length is 13 residues. V was trimmed by 7 bases and J by 5 bases, leaving 12 bases between them. One Seattle source followed patients from active infection through their disease course. Original data processing: Estimation of nucleated cell counts relied on the amplification of reference gene primers. Profiling relied on immunoSEQ multiplex PCR, and the TCRdb table lists in-frame clones only, not all of them. Clonal size and the V and J genes are those of that table, whereas D and trimming came from the DNA. In the table there are 250,000 to 400,000 clones, about 91% of which are singletons.

J is TRBJ1-5 and V is TRBV12-3 or TRBV12-4; a weak D match, TRBD1 (5 bases). Sequenced material: peripheral blood. This receptor was obtained from a woman in her thirties with COVID-19, enrolled during active disease. In nucleotides, the CDR3 is TGTGCCAGCACCCCGGACACGTATCAGCCCCAGCATTTT. Residues: CASTPDTYQPQHF.